These 18 T cell receptor beta chains were sequenced from one sample in a study of T cells in Graves' hyperthyroidism and ophthalmopathy. There were TCR beta CDR3 regions amplified from RNA transcripts. When the TCR CDR3 underwent first-round RT-PCR, the HTBI primer set was used. TCRdb reprocessed the multiplex PCR reads with MiXCR, giving one entry per CDR3 protein. Here the sample spans 400,000 to 550,000 distinct CDR3 sequences, approximately 15% being singletons. Source material: blood. The receptors originated from a woman aged 18-29 years with Graves' hyperthyroidism.

This clonotype was picked up many times. The rearrangement links TRBV19 to TRBJ2-1; D unclear. The CDR3 spans 15 residues. The V end was cut by 0 bases, the J end by 1 base, with 7 bases between. Per the germline V gene, CDR1 is LNHDA and CDR2 is SQIVND (reference sequence). The CDR3 sequence: CASSIDSYSYNEQFF. CDR3 bases: TGTGCCAGTAGTATAGACTCATATTCCTACAATGAGCAGTTCTTC.

This clonotype showed up many times. The chain carries TRBV30 and TRBJ2-1; D possibly corresponds to TRBD1 (6 bases). Deletions cut 0 bases from V and 10 bases from J, with 16 bases between. CDR3 size: 14 residues. Germline V gene sequence: CDR1 GTSNPN, CDR2 SVGIG (reference sequence). CDR3 sequence: CAWSVGHPPVEQFF. The CDR3, as DNA: TGTGCCTGGAGTGTGGGACACCCCCCCGTGGAGCAGTTCTTC.

This clonotype occurred many times. CDR3 coding DNA: TGTGCCCTCCGACCGACCGTTAGGGCCTACGAGCAGTACTTC. The encoded protein is CALRPTVRAYEQYF. The V gene is TRBV30, the J gene TRBJ2-7, with D unresolved. Germline V gives CDR1 GTSNPN, CDR2 SVGIG (reference sequence). Deletions cut 8 bases from V and 2 bases from J, with 19 bases between. The CDR3 runs 14 residues. Using reference TRBV30 and TRBJ2-7 for the parts outside the CDR3, the full variable domain is SQTIHQWPATLVQPVGSPLSLECTVEGTSNPNLYWYRQAAGRGLQLLFYSVGIGQISSEVPQNLSASRPQDRQFILSSKKLLLSDSGFYLCALRPTVRAYEQYFGPGTRLTVT.

The chain joins TRBV4-1 to TRBJ2-7; no clear D gene. The V end was cut by 6 bases, the J end by 2 bases, with 14 bases between. This CDR3 is 14 amino acids long. Germline lookup yields CDR1 MGHRA and CDR2 YSYEKL. CDR3 protein: CASSPESGTYEQYV. CDR3 DNA sequence: TGCGCCAGCAGTCCGGAATCTGGGACCTACGAGCAGTACGTC.

This clonotype was seen repeatedly, ten times or more. This chain connects TRBV20-1 to TRBJ2-3, with 14 bases identical to TRBD2. V lost 4 bases and J lost 3; bases outside the gene matches: 3. Germline loops: CDR1 DFQATT, CDR2 SNEGSKA (reference sequence). The CDR3 is 15 amino acids. CDR3 sequence reads: CSATGLAGATDTQYF. Here the CDR3 DNA reads TGCAGTGCTACGGGACTAGCGGGAGCGACAGATACGCAGTATTTT.

Concerning this clonotype: Being one base from a much bigger clone, this may be a read error. In DNA, the CDR3 is TGTGCCAGCAGCTCAGCCTCTCCAGGGTCACCCTACGAGCAGTACTTC. Protein: CASSSASPGSPYEQYF. The V gene is TRBV11-2, the J gene TRBJ2-7; a weak D match, TRBD1 (5 bases). The CDR3 contains 16 residues. V was cut by 4 bases and J by 2 bases, with 18 bases left in between. CDR1 SGHAT and CDR2 FQNNGV come from the germline V gene.

This clonotype was detected ten times or more. The V call is TRBV7-9, the J call TRBJ2-1, with 10 bases that match TRBD2. This CDR3 has 17 residues. V trimming: 5 bases; J trimming: 3 bases; junction bases outside the gene matches: 10. CDR1 is SEHNR and CDR2 is FQNEAQ in the germline V gene (reference sequence). The CDR3 loop is CASSPQAGGDHYNEQFF. CDR3 nucleotide sequence: TGTGCCAGCAGCCCCCAAGCGGGAGGGGACCACTACAATGAGCAGTTCTTC.

This clonotype was detected ten times or more. This rearrangement joins TRBV19 to TRBJ1-2; D gene ambiguous. The CDR3 loop spans 11 amino acids. Between the trimmed V and J ends, which lost 3 bases and 8 bases, there was a span of 7 bases. CDR1 LNHDA and CDR2 SQIVND come from the germline V gene (reference sequence). The CDR3 reads CASSIPAGYTF. The CDR3 DNA reads TGTGCCAGTAGTATCCCGGCGGGCTACACCTTC.

The sample holds many counts of this clonotype. The chain recombines TRBV30 with TRBJ2-4, with 7 bases matching TRBD1. V shed 5 bases and J 3 bases; nucleotides not matched to a gene: 10. This CDR3 has 15 amino acids. The germline V gene encodes CDR1 GTSNPN and CDR2 SVGIG (reference sequence). CDR3 residues: CAWSTGLENKNIQYF. CDR3 bases: TGTGCCTGGTCGACAGGGCTGGAGAACAAAAACATTCAGTACTTC.

As concerns this clonotype: A much larger clone lies one base from this, so it may be a read error. The chain employs TRBV29-1 and TRBJ2-1; D is tentatively TRBD1 or TRBD2 (6 bases each). This CDR3 is built from 13 residues. Germline CDR1 reads SQVTM; CDR2 reads ANQGSEA. The CDR3 DNA reads TGCAGCGCAACACAGGGAGGTAACAATGAGCAGCTCTTC. Its translation: CSATQGGNNEQLF.

On this clonotype: A single base separates this from a much larger clone, so it may be a read error. V is TRBV11-3 and J is TRBJ2-1; 7 positions agree with TRBD2. Germline V gives CDR1 SGHNT, CDR2 YENEEA. The CDR3 covers 16 residues. CDR3 region: CAGSLGLVSSYNEQFF. The CDR3 DNA reads as TGTGCCGGCAGCTTAGGACTAGTCAGCTCCTACAATGAGCAGTTCTTC.

This clonotype was counted ten times or more. The J gene is TRBJ1-5, the V gene TRBV12-3 or TRBV12-4; perhaps TRBD1 as D (6 bases). The CDR3 is made up of 15 amino acids. Trimming removed 1 base at V and 5 bases at J, with 12 bases between. For the CDR3, the DNA is TGTGCCAGCAGTTTAGACAGGGTAGGGGATCAGCCCCAGCATTTT. This gives the protein CASSLDRVGDQPQHF.

This clonotype showed up many times. J is TRBJ2-5 and V is TRBV7-3, with D hard to call. Trimming left V 2 bases short and J 3 bases short, with 7 bases between. There are 13 residues in the CDR3. Germline V CDR1 and CDR2: SGHTA, FQGTGA. CDR3 sequence reads: CASSLGIKETQYF. The CDR3 region has the DNA TGTGCCAGCAGCTTAGGGATAAAAGAGACCCAGTACTTC. The complete variable domain, with remaining parts taken from reference TRBV7-3 and TRBJ2-5, reads GAGVSQTPSNKVTEKGKYVELRCDPISGHTALYWYRQSLGQGPEFLIYFQGTGAADDSGLPNDRFFAVRPEGSVSTLKIQRTERGDSAVYLCASSLGIKETQYFGPGTRLLVL.

In its sample, this clonotype was seen many times. This chain uses TRBV2 with TRBJ2-3; 12 nucleotides agree with TRBD1. The V gene's germline CDR1 is SNHLY and CDR2 FYNNEI. Unmatched junction bases numbered 11, after V lost 7 bases and J lost 6 bases. CDR3 length equals 16 residues. CDR3 sequence reads: CASIEGDRGLGDTQYF. CDR3 DNA sequence: TGTGCCAGCATCGAGGGGGACAGGGGGCTCGGGGATACGCAGTATTTT.

This clonotype was observed at least ten times. CDR3 protein: CASSPPKGYNEQFF. The CDR3 coding sequence is TGTGCCAGCAGCCCGCCGAAAGGCTACAATGAGCAGTTCTTC. V usage is TRBV7-9 and J usage is TRBJ2-1; no definite D call. Trimming left V 5 bases short and J 3 bases short, with 11 bases between. The CDR3 contains 14 residues. Germline CDR1 reads SEHNR; CDR2 reads FQNEAQ (reference sequence).

This clonotype has at least ten counts. The chain has TRBV18 and TRBJ1-1; D remains ambiguous. Deletions cut 4 bases from V and 1 base from J, with 13 bases between. Germline CDR1 KGHSH, CDR2 LQKENI. This CDR3 comprises 15 residues. This CDR3 is CASSQGHIQNTEAFF. In nucleotides, the CDR3 is TGTGCCAGCTCACAAGGGCACATACAGAACACTGAAGCTTTCTTT.

This clonotype was found many times. The chain carries TRBV3-1 and TRBJ1-5; no firm D call. Germline V gene data show CDR1 as LGHDT and CDR2 as YNNKEL (reference sequence). The CDR3 is 13 amino acids. V was clipped by 10 bases and J by 5 bases, with 15 bases between them. The CDR3: CATGEGNDQPQHF. In nucleotides, the CDR3 is TGTGCCACCGGGGAAGGGAACGATCAGCCCCAGCATTTT.

This clonotype has just a few counts. The chain couples TRBV3-1 to TRBJ1-2, with D tentatively TRBD1 (6 bases). The CDR3 runs to 16 residues. The ends were cut back, 1 base at V and 8 bases at J, with 20 bases in the middle. CDR1 is LGHDT, CDR2 YNNKEL, per germline (reference sequence). Here the CDR3 reads CASSQGIGSLGGGYTF. CDR3 sequence (DNA): TGTGCCAGCAGCCAAGGAATCGGGTCTTTAGGGGGAGGCTACACCTTC.